These T cell receptor beta chains were read from a single sample in a study of T cells in Graves' hyperthyroidism and ophthalmopathy. TCRdb independently ran MiXCR on the multiplex PCR reads; one entry per CDR3 protein. The sample yields about 200,000 distinct CDR3 sequences, approximately 20% seen once. Material: blood. Receptors were obtained from a middle-aged man with Graves' hyperthyroidism. The CDR3 runs from the conserved cysteine through the conserved F or W. Fields, in order: V gene, D gene, J gene, clone size, CDR3 protein, CDR3 DNA. D genes are given only for firm matches. Size tells how often a clone was seen (once, few, many) or the class of an expanded clone, and some rows leave it out.

>TRBV27|NA|TRBJ1-4|NA
CASRGSSFLGEKLFF
TGTGCCAGCAGGGGCAGCTCATTCCTCGGTGAAAAACTGTTTTTT
>TRBV12-3/TRBV12-4|NA|TRBJ2-1|many
CASSLGGIEQFF
TGTGCCAGCAGTTTAGGGGGGATTGAGCAGTTCTTC
>TRBV2|TRBD1|TRBJ2-2|many
CASSEAHRGTGELFF
TGTGCCAGCAGTGAAGCGCACAGGGGAACCGGGGAGCTGTTTTTT
>TRBV24-1|NA|TRBJ2-5|once
CATSAVGTDQETQYF
TGTGCCACCAGTGCCGTAGGGACGGACCAAGAGACCCAGTACTTC
>TRBV6-1|NA|TRBJ1-5|NA
CASSGGARFQPQHF
TGTGCCAGCAGTGGGGGGGCGCGGTTTCAGCCCCAGCATTTT
>TRBV20-1|TRBD1|TRBJ1-6|few
CSAPRDSNSPLHF
TGCAGTGCTCCTCGGGACAGCAATTCACCCCTCCACTTT
>TRBV3-1|NA|TRBJ1-4|NA
CASSHGFSNERLFF
TGTGCCAGCAGTCACGGATTTTCTAATGAAAGACTGTTTTTT
>TRBV5-1|TRBD1|TRBJ2-5|few
CASSFTGQGWYF
TGTGCCAGCAGCTTTACAGGACAGGGTTGGTACTTC
>TRBV5-1|NA|TRBJ1-1|many
CASSFGTANYEAFF
TGCGCCAGCAGCTTCGGGACGGCGAACTATGAAGCTTTCTTT
>TRBV7-9|NA|TRBJ2-7|many
CASSLALGRLPYEQYF
TGTGCCAGCAGCTTAGCTTTAGGCCGACTTCCATACGAGCAGTACTTC
>TRBV4-3|NA|TRBJ1-4|NA
CAGRTLGGGDEKLFF
TGCGCCGGCAGGACCCTTGGGGGCGGAGATGAAAAACTGTTTTTT
>TRBV25-1|TRBD1|TRBJ2-5|NA
CASRGDRGAPNVYF
TGTGCCAGCAGGGGGGACAGGGGAGCCCCTAATGTCTACTTC
>TRBV9|NA|TRBJ2-3|once
CASSVEGQGRDTQYF
TGTGCCAGCAGCGTAGAGGGGCAGGGAAGAGATACGCAGTATTTT
>TRBV10-3|NA|TRBJ2-1|many
CAISPDNEQFF
TGTGCCATCAGTCCAGACAATGAGCAGTTCTTC
>TRBV5-1|NA|TRBJ2-2|few
CASSRTILTGELFF
TGCGCCAGCAGCCGGACCATCCTCACCGGGGAGCTGTTTTTT
>TRBV15|NA|TRBJ1-4|few
CATSTFGGDAEKLFF
TGTGCCACCAGCACCTTCGGAGGGGATGCTGAAAAACTGTTTTTT
>TRBV7-2|NA|TRBJ2-2|once
CASSPLSSANTGELFF
TGTGCCAGCAGCCCCCTGAGTTCTGCGAACACCGGGGAGCTGTTTTTT
>TRBV18|NA|TRBJ1-3|few
CASSSTNTLSGNTIYF
TGTGCCAGCTCATCCACCAACACCCTCTCTGGAAACACCATATATTTT
>TRBV15|TRBD2|TRBJ2-1|few
CATSRDSTSGIYNEQFF
TGTGCCACCAGCAGAGATAGCACTAGCGGGATCTACAATGAGCAGTTCTTC
>TRBV18|NA|TRBJ1-5|many
CASSIGTLQPQHF
TGTGCCAGCTCAATCGGGACATTGCAGCCCCAGCATTTT
>TRBV2|TRBD1|TRBJ2-7|many
CASPGTGDNEQYF
TGTGCCAGCCCCGGGACAGGGGACAACGAGCAGTACTTC
>TRBV7-9|NA|TRBJ2-7|NA
CTSSFTYEQYF
TGTACCAGCAGCTTTACCTACGAGCAGTACTTC
>TRBV7-8|NA|TRBJ1-5|many
CASSNSDSFNQPQHF
TGTGCCAGCAGCAACTCGGACAGCTTCAATCAGCCCCAGCATTTT
>TRBV19|NA|TRBJ1-5|few
CASSIGRGEQPQHF
TGTGCCAGTAGTATAGGAAGGGGTGAACAGCCCCAGCATTTT
>TRBV7-9|NA|TRBJ2-7|NA
CASSPNRVSEQYF
TGTGCCAGCAGCCCGAACAGGGTTTCCGAGCAGTACTTC
>TRBV18|NA|TRBJ2-5|few
CASSRAWRQETQYF
TGTGCCAGCTCAAGAGCATGGCGCCAAGAGACCCAGTACTTC
>TRBV11-2|TRBD2|TRBJ2-7|once
CASSLDPSGGYEQYF
TGTGCCAGCAGCTTAGACCCTAGCGGGGGATACGAGCAGTACTTC
>TRBV11-2|NA|TRBJ1-6|many
CASSDRLGDSPLHF
TGTGCCAGCAGTGACAGGTTAGGGGATTCACCCCTCCACTTT
>TRBV7-2|NA|TRBJ1-1|many
CASSLVRGGSGGPAFF
TGTGCCAGCAGCTTGGTCAGGGGCGGTTCGGGTGGGCCAGCTTTCTTT
>TRBV27|NA|TRBJ2-3|NA
CASSIRGRVIIDTQYF
TGTGCCAGCAGTATCCGAGGCAGGGTCATCATAGATACGCAGTATTTT
>TRBV6-2/TRBV6-3|NA|TRBJ1-1|few
CASNQGTEAFF
TGTGCCAGCAACCAGGGGACTGAAGCTTTCTTT
>TRBV6-5|NA|TRBJ2-5|many
CASSYSGGGGETQYF
TGTGCCAGCAGTTACTCGGGAGGGGGAGGGGAGACCCAGTACTTC
>TRBV11-2|NA|TRBJ2-1|few
CASSQPPYNEQFF
TGTGCCAGCAGCCAACCCCCGTACAATGAGCAGTTCTTC
>TRBV6-2/TRBV6-3|NA|TRBJ2-2|many
CASSHFRGNIGGGELFF
TGTGCCAGCAGTCATTTCAGAGGCAACATCGGAGGCGGGGAGCTGTTTTTT
>TRBV6-4|TRBD2|TRBJ2-1|NA
CASSDYGGASSYNEQFF
TGTGCCAGCAGTGACTACGGGGGGGCCAGCTCCTACAATGAGCAGTTCTTC
>TRBV7-9|NA|TRBJ1-1|many
CASSPLATEAFF
TGTGCCAGCAGCCCATTAGCCACTGAAGCTTTCTTT
>TRBV6-1|TRBD1|TRBJ1-5|few
CASSRGTGGDQPQHF
TGTGCCAGCAGTCGCGGGACAGGGGGGGATCAGCCCCAGCATTTT
>TRBV6-1|NA|TRBJ2-5|NA
CASKDSARMAQYF
TGTGCCAGCAAAGACAGCGCCCGGATGGCCCAGTACTTC
>TRBV11-1|NA|TRBJ2-1|many
CASSLDNRYNEQFF
TGTGCCAGCAGCCTGGACAACCGATACAATGAGCAGTTCTTC
>TRBV7-2|TRBD1|TRBJ2-5|many
CASSRTGGDWETQYF
TGTGCCAGCAGCCGGACAGGGGGAGACTGGGAGACCCAGTACTTC